This TCR beta chain was identified in a study of blood T cell repertoires in COVID-19. Study background: From the United States, Italy and Spain came samples of acute and convalescent COVID-19.

The repertoire was sequenced with immunoSEQ multiplex PCR; TCRdb's copy has only in-frame clones and lacks some. The top ten hold approximately 1.3% of the sample, which has approximately 220,000 clones, about 80% seen once. The CDR3 consists of 15 residues. V lost 5 bases and J lost 6; bases outside the gene matches: 7. Germline CDR1 reads MDHEN; CDR2 reads SYDVKM. The V call is TRBV28, the J call TRBJ1-6; 7 nucleotides match TRBD1. This sequence was found in a woman aged 40 to 50 with acute COVID-19. Source material: PBMCs or T cells enriched from blood (not recorded which). The CDR3: CASSPGTVSNSPLHF. CDR3 in DNA: TGTGCCAGCAGTCCCGGGACAGTGAGTAATTCACCCCTCCACTTT.